This TCR beta chain appears in the sequencing data of a study of T cell changes during pregnancy in multiple sclerosis. Produced via immunoSEQ multiplex PCR; TCRdb's table is partial and in-frame only. The sample lists 70,000 to 80,000 clones; about 90% were seen once. V lost 8 bases to trimming and J lost 7 bases, with 21 bases between them. Germline loops: CDR1 MNHNS, CDR2 SASEGT. This CDR3 is built from 15 residues. The starting material was CD4+ T cells from peripheral blood mononuclear cells, obtained before pregnancy. This sequence originates from a female donor with multiple sclerosis, enrolled in a pregnancy study. The chain links TRBV6-1 to TRBJ2-1, with D possibly TRBD2 on 6 matching bases. The chain's CDR3 is CASRPRGGGRNEQFF. The DNA of the CDR3 is TGTGCCAGCCGACCCCGCGGTGGAGGGAGGAATGAGCAGTTCTTC.